In its sample, the clone carrying this T cell receptor beta chain was seen many times. The sample is drawn from a study of T cells in Graves' hyperthyroidism and ophthalmopathy. In germline, CDR1 is SEHNR, CDR2 FQNEAQ (reference sequence). The CDR3 length is 13 residues. V shed 7 bases and J shed 0 bases, with 9 bases lying between them. RNA transcripts provided the source from which TCR beta CDR3 regions were amplified. First-round RT-PCR with HTBI primers amplified the TCR CDR3 region. TCRdb redid the calling of the multiplex PCR reads with MiXCR, one entry per CDR3 protein. The table includes fewer than 500,000 distinct CDR3 sequences, 14% detected once.

The receptor comes from a woman in her thirties with Graves' ophthalmopathy. The specimen sequenced was blood. The chain couples TRBV7-9 to TRBJ1-1; D uncertain. This CDR3 reads CASNSGVNTEAFF. CDR3 coding DNA: TGTGCCAGCAATAGTGGGGTGAACACTGAAGCTTTCTTT.